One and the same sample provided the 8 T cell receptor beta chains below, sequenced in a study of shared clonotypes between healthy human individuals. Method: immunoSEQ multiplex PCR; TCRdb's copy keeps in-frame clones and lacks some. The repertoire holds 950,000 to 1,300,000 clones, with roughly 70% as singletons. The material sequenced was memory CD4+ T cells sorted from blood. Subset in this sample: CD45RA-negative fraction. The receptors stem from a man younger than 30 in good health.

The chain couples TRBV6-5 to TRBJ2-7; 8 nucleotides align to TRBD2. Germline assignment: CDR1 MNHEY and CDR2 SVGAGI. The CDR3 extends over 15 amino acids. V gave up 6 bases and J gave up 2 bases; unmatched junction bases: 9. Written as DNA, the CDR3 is TGTGCCAGCAGCCCCACGGGCGGGGGGACCTACGAGCAGTACTTC. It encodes CASSPTGGGTYEQYF.

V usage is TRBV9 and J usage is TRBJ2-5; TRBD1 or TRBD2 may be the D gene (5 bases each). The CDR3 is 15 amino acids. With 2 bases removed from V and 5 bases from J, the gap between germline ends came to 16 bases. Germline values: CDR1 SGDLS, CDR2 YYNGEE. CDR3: CASSVEARVEETQYF. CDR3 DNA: TGTGCCAGCAGCGTGGAGGCCAGGGTGGAGGAGACCCAGTACTTC.

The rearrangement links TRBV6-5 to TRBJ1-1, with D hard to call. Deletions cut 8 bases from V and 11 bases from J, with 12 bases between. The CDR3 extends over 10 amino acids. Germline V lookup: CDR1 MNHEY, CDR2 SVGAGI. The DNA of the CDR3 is TGTGCCAGCGGACGTTCGGGCGCTTTCTTT. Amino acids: CASGRSGAFF.

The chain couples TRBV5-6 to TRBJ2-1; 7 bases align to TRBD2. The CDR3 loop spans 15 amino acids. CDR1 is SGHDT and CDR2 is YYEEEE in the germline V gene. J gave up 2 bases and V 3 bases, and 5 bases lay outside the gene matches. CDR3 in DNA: TGTGCCAGCAGCTCTTTACTAGCGCCCTACAATGAGCAGTTCTTC. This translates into CASSSLLAPYNEQFF.

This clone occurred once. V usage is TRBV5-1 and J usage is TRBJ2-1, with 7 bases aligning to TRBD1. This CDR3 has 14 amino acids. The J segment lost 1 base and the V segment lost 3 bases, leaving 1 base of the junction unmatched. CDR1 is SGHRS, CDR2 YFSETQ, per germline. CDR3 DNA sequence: TGCGCCAGCAGCTCGGGACAGTCCTACAATGAGCAGTTCTTC. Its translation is CASSSGQSYNEQFF.

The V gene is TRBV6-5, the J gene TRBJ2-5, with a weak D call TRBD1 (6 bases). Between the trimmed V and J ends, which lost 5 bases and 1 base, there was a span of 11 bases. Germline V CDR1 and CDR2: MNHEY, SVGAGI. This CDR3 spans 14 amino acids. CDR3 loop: CASSPGQLQETQYF. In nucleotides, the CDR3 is TGTGCCAGCAGTCCTGGACAGCTCCAAGAGACCCAGTACTTC.

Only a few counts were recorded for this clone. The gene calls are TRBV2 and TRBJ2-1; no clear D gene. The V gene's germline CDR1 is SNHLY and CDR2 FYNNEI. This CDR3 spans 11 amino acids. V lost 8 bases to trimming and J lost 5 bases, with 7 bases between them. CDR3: CASEENNEQFF. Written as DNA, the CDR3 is TGTGCCAGCGAGGAAAACAATGAGCAGTTCTTC.

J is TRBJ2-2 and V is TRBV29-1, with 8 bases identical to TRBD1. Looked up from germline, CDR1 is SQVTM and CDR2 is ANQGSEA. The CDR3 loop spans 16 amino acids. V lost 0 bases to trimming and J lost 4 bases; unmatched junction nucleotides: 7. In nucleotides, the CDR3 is TGCAGCGTTGAAGATAGCAGGGGGCCTGGCACCGGGGAGCTGTTTTTT. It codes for CSVEDSRGPGTGELFF.